Given below is one T cell receptor beta chain in context. Its antigen remains unidentified. This record belongs to a study of T cell clonotyping in hematopoietic cell transplantation. Study background: Recipient blood drawn about 28 days pretransplant and days 30, 100, 180 after. Findings and caveats of the study: Few recipient clonotypes overlapped donors; over 95% were de novo at given depth. After transplant, recipient diversity fell while pathologically expanded clonotypes grew through day 180. Cells were unsorted, so CD4 and CD8 contributions were not separated.

The germline gives CDR1 SNHLY, CDR2 FYNNEI. The CDR3 spans 13 residues. The V end was cut by 7 bases, the J end by 0 bases, with 7 bases between. Profiled with immunoSEQ multiplex PCR; TCRdb holds only in-frame clones, not every one. The table includes 11,000 to 15,000 clones, around three fifths detected once. V gene TRBV2 combines with J gene TRBJ1-3; D unclear. The receptor was isolated from a human donor who either received an allogeneic hematopoietic cell transplant for a myeloid malignancy or was a related donor (not recorded which). Some clones in this sample may be carry-over from other donors' samples. Sequencing input: PBMCs. The CDR3 sequence: CASKEVSGNTIYF. The CDR3 DNA reads TGTGCCAGCAAAGAGGTCTCTGGAAACACCATATATTTT. Variable domain in full (rest from reference TRBV2 and TRBJ1-3): EPEVTQTPSHQVTQMGQEVILRCVPISNHLYFYWYRQILGQKVEFLVSFYNNEISEKSEIFDDQFSVERPDGSNFTLKIRSTKLEDSAMYFCASKEVSGNTIYFGEGSWLTVV.